Listed below are T cell receptor beta chains from one sample, sequenced in a study of tumor-infiltrating lymphocytes in oesophageal squamous cell carcinoma. TCRdb reprocessed the PCR reads with MiXCR, giving one entry per CDR3 protein. Here the sample spans thousands of distinct CDR3 sequences, around 16% being singletons. Sequences were obtained from blood. These TCRs come from a male donor with esophageal squamous cell carcinoma. Each CDR3 is given with its conserved first and last residue. A D gene is named only where the DNA matches it firmly. Where a row states a size, it is once, few, many or the class of an expanded clone; other rows omit it.

V gene,J gene,D gene,clone size,CDR3 protein,CDR3 DNA
TRBV5-1,TRBJ1-1,.,few,CASSLADRPFDTEAFF,TGCGCCAGCAGCTTGGCCGACAGGCCTTTTGACACTGAAGCTTTCTTT
TRBV11-3,TRBJ2-5,.,many,CASSLETEETQYF,TGTGCCAGCAGCTTAGAAACGGAAGAGACCCAGTACTTC
TRBV14,TRBJ1-2,.,.,CASSHSRNGYTF,TGTGCCAGCAGCCATTCACGGAATGGCTACACCTTC
TRBV27,TRBJ2-4,TRBD1,many,CASSSAGQGKNIQYF,TGTGCCAGCAGTTCAGCGGGACAGGGTAAAAACATTCAGTACTTC
TRBV4-2,TRBJ2-1,TRBD2,many,CASSPATSGSSYNEQFF,TGTGCCAGCAGCCCAGCGACTAGCGGAAGCTCCTACAATGAGCAGTTCTTC
TRBV6-4,TRBJ2-1,TRBD2,many,CASSDSRGGSYNEQFF,TGTGCCAGCAGTGACTCTCGCGGGGGCTCCTACAATGAGCAGTTCTTC
TRBV6-1,TRBJ2-3,TRBD1,many,CASRATGFTDTQYF,TGTGCCAGCAGAGCGACAGGGTTCACAGATACGCAGTATTTT
TRBV5-5,TRBJ1-5,.,many,CASSPLIDGNQPQHF,TGTGCCAGCAGCCCACTAATAGACGGCAATCAGCCCCAGCATTTT
TRBV9,TRBJ1-6,TRBD1,.,CASSVASGGNSPLHF,TGTGCCAGCAGCGTAGCCTCAGGGGGTAATTCACCCCTCCACTTT
TRBV6-4,TRBJ2-3,.,medium-sized,CASSEDGGSTDTQYF,TGTGCCAGCAGTGAGGACGGGGGAAGCACAGATACGCAGTATTTT
TRBV10-1,TRBJ1-5,.,many,CASSESGQPQHF,TGCGCCAGCAGTGAGTCGGGACAGCCCCAGCATTTT
TRBV5-1,TRBJ1-2,TRBD1,many,CASSPGTGYGYTF,TGCGCCAGCAGCCCTGGGACAGGCTATGGCTACACCTTC
TRBV6-1,TRBJ1-1,.,many,CASKQGRNTEAFF,TGTGCCAGTAAGCAGGGCAGGAACACTGAAGCTTTCTTT
TRBV3-1,TRBJ2-1,.,medium-sized,CASSHRAGAGGEQFF,TGTGCCAGCAGCCATCGCGCGGGGGCAGGGGGTGAGCAGTTCTTC
TRBV6-1,TRBJ1-1,.,many,CASSHTRNTEAFF,TGTGCCAGCAGCCATACACGGAACACTGAAGCTTTCTTT
TRBV6-6,TRBJ1-4,.,many,CASSYVQAGEKLFF,TGTGCCAGCAGTTACGTGCAGGCGGGTGAAAAACTGTTTTTT
TRBV6-1,TRBJ2-2,.,many,CASSSRGGLVGGELFF,TGTGCCAGCAGTTCACGCGGGGGCCTCGTTGGCGGGGAGCTGTTTTTT
TRBV24-1,TRBJ2-5,.,many,CATSDKIRGVQETQYF,TGTGCCACCAGTGATAAAATCAGGGGGGTACAAGAGACCCAGTACTTC
TRBV4-2,TRBJ1-5,.,once,CASSQDNRAGQPQHF,TGTGCCAGCAGCCAAGATAACAGGGCGGGTCAGCCCCAGCATTTT
TRBV10-3,TRBJ2-5,TRBD1,few,CAISESTGKETQYF,TGTGCCATCAGTGAGTCGACAGGGAAAGAGACCCAGTACTTC
TRBV18,TRBJ2-1,.,.,CASSPLSSITYEQFF,TGTGCCAGCTCACCACTGTCTAGCATAACCTACGAGCAGTTCTTC
TRBV27,TRBJ2-2,.,many,CASSQTTVSAGELFF,TGTGCCAGCAGTCAGACAACAGTTTCGGCCGGGGAGCTGTTTTTT
TRBV7-9,TRBJ1-2,.,medium-sized,CASSLTETYGYTF,TGTGCCAGCAGCTTGACCGAGACTTATGGCTACACCTTC
TRBV6-1,TRBJ2-1,TRBD1,medium-sized,CASSEALRGQGEFF,TGTGCCAGCAGTGAAGCGCTTCGGGGACAGGGGGAGTTCTTC
TRBV11-3,TRBJ2-1,.,few,CASSLGSGSYEQFF,TGTGCCAGCAGCTTGGGTAGTGGATCCTACGAGCAGTTCTTC
TRBV24-1,TRBJ2-5,.,many,CATPRRGWETQYF,TGTGCCACCCCCAGGAGAGGGTGGGAGACCCAGTACTTC
TRBV15,TRBJ2-1,.,many,CVTSRDRPDHEQFF,TGTGTCACCAGCAGAGATCGTCCGGACCATGAGCAGTTCTTC
TRBV5-6,TRBJ2-1,.,many,CASRLGTPNYNEQFF,TGTGCCAGCAGACTGGGGACACCAAACTACAATGAGCAGTTCTTC
TRBV18,TRBJ1-5,.,.,CASSPKETNQPQHF,TGTGCCAGCTCACCAAAGGAGACCAATCAGCCCCAGCATTTT
TRBV12-3/TRBV12-4,TRBJ1-4,.,many,CASSPPPRPSSEKLFF,TGTGCCAGCAGCCCCCCTCCCAGGCCGTCTAGTGAAAAACTGTTTTTT
TRBV7-2,TRBJ2-3,.,large,CASSLARGWLTDTQYF,TGTGCCAGCAGCTTAGCACGGGGGTGGTTAACAGATACGCAGTATTTT
TRBV5-1,TRBJ2-5,.,many,CASSLAFPTQETQYF,TGCGCCAGCAGCTTGGCCTTCCCTACCCAAGAGACCCAGTACTTC
TRBV6-6,TRBJ1-1,.,many,CASSYAGGMNTEAFF,TGTGCCAGCAGTTACGCGGGGGGCATGAACACTGAAGCTTTCTTT
TRBV28,TRBJ1-3,.,many,CASSLVRGNTIYF,TGTGCCAGCAGTTTAGTCCGGGGAAACACCATATATTTT
TRBV14,TRBJ2-7,.,many,CASSQELIYEQYF,TGTGCCAGCAGCCAAGAACTAATCTACGAGCAGTACTTC
TRBV11-2,TRBJ2-2,TRBD2,many,CASSLLPSSGGQNTGELFF,TGTGCCAGCAGCTTACTCCCCTCTAGCGGGGGGCAGAACACCGGGGAGCTGTTTTTT
TRBV7-2,TRBJ1-1,.,medium-sized,CASSLGEVQLTEAFF,TGTGCCAGCAGCTTAGGGGAGGTCCAACTCACTGAAGCTTTCTTT
TRBV19,TRBJ2-3,TRBD2,many,CASSTLGTSGGLDTQYF,TGTGCCAGTAGTACCCTCGGGACTAGCGGGGGCCTGGATACGCAGTATTTT
TRBV5-8,TRBJ2-7,TRBD2,many,CASSLGRVAGTYEQYF,TGTGCCAGCAGCTTGGGGAGGGTAGCGGGAACCTACGAGCAGTACTTC
TRBV6-1,TRBJ2-2,.,medium-sized,CASTTTGELFF,TGTGCCAGCACCACGACCGGGGAGCTGTTTTTT
TRBV7-9,TRBJ2-7,TRBD1,medium-sized,CASSMGTGGSYEQYF,TGTGCCAGCAGCATGGGGACAGGGGGGTCCTACGAGCAGTACTTC
TRBV5-4,TRBJ1-2,TRBD1,many,CASSTDRVEVFGYTF,TGTGCCAGCAGCACTGACAGGGTTGAAGTCTTTGGCTACACCTTC
TRBV6-1,TRBJ1-1,.,many,CASRTEGRLNTEAFF,TGTGCCAGCAGAACGGAGGGACGGCTGAACACTGAAGCTTTCTTT
TRBV11-3,TRBJ2-3,.,medium-sized,CASSLSGSTDTQYF,TGTGCCAGCAGCTTGAGCGGGAGCACAGATACGCAGTATTTT
TRBV19,TRBJ2-5,TRBD2,.,CASSSSGRAETQYF,TGTGCCAGTAGTTCCTCCGGGAGGGCAGAGACCCAGTACTTC
TRBV5-1,TRBJ2-1,TRBD1,many,CASSFDPTGGSYNEQFF,TGCGCCAGCAGCTTCGATCCCACAGGGGGCTCCTACAATGAGCAGTTCTTC
TRBV13,TRBJ2-5,TRBD1,.,CASSLRRGTGTTDEQYF,TGTGCCAGCAGCTTAAGGAGGGGGACAGGGACTACAGATGAGCAGTACTTC
TRBV7-9,TRBJ2-6,.,medium-sized,CASSNYIKGANVLTF,TGTGCCAGCAGCAACTATATTAAAGGGGCCAACGTCCTGACTTTC
TRBV5-5,TRBJ2-2,TRBD1,.,CASSLAGTGFFGELFF,TGTGCCAGCAGCTTGGCCGGGACAGGGTTTTTCGGGGAGCTGTTTTTT
TRBV7-9,TRBJ1-5,.,many,CASSRDGGIQPQHF,TGTGCCAGCAGCAGGGACGGGGGCATTCAGCCCCAGCATTTT
TRBV5-4,TRBJ2-4,TRBD2,many,CASSLDSGGASTKNIQYF,TGTGCCAGCAGCTTGGATAGCGGGGGGGCCTCTACCAAAAACATTCAGTACTTC
TRBV6-1,TRBJ1-2,TRBD1,many,CASSPEDRANYGYTF,TGTGCCAGCAGCCCGGAGGACAGGGCTAACTATGGCTACACCTTC
TRBV18,TRBJ2-3,.,.,CASSQNTDTQYF,TGTGCCAGCTCGCAAAACACAGATACGCAGTATTTT
TRBV6-1,TRBJ2-1,TRBD2,medium-sized,CASSALAGVGNEQFF,TGTGCCAGCAGTGCTCTAGCGGGGGTGGGTAATGAGCAGTTCTTC
TRBV19,TRBJ2-7,.,.,CATSHEGYEQYF,TGTGCCACCTCACATGAGGGCTACGAGCAGTACTTC
TRBV6-1,TRBJ2-3,TRBD2,medium-sized,CAIQRGGSTDTQYF,TGTGCCATCCAGCGGGGGGGTAGCACAGATACGCAGTATTTT